This TCR beta chain derives from a study of beta chain features in type 1 diabetes. Study-level background: Examination covered some 110,000,000 sorted cells spanning all samples.

General study results and limits: Type 1 diabetes patients showed a moderate but significant shortening of TCRB CDR3s in all four CD4+ subsets.

The V gene lost 0 bases and the J gene lost 6 bases, with 9 bases spanning the gap. CDR1 PRHDT and CDR2 FYEKMQ come from the germline V gene (reference sequence). This CDR3 has 14 residues. The entirety of the isolated RNA underwent reverse transcription, so expressed TCRB transcripts were sequenced. The repertoire was sequenced with immunoSEQ multiplex PCR; TCRdb's copy has only in-frame clones and lacks some. The table includes fewer than 650,000 clones, 15% to 17% detected once. This clone was counted a few times. Its antigen is not identified. The sequencing sample was made of naive CD4+ T cells from blood. This receptor was identified in a man between 18 and 35 years old in good health. This chain uses TRBV13 with TRBJ1-5; D is undetermined. The CDR3 region is CASSLGLVTQPQHF. The CDR3, as DNA: TGTGCCAGCAGCTTAGGCCTTGTGACTCAGCCCCAGCATTTT.